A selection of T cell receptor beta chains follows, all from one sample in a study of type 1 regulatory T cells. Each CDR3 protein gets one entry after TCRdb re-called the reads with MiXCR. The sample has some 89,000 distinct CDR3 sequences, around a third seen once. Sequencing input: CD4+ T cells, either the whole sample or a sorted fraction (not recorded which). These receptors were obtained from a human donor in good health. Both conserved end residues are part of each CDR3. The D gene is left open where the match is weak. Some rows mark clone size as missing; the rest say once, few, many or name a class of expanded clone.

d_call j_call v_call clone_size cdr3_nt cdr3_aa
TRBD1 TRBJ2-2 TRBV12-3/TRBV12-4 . TGTGCCAGCGGAGGACAGGGGATCACCGGGGAGCTGTTTTTT CASGGQGITGELFF
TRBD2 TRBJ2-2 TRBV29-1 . TGCAGCGTCGGAAAGGACGGCGGGAGCACCGGGGAGCTGTTTTTT CSVGKDGGSTGELFF
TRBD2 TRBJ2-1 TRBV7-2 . TGTGCCAGCACCCTCTCGGGGGGGAGCTCCTACAATGAGCAGTTCTTC CASTLSGGSSYNEQFF
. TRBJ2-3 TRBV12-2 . TGTGCAAGTCGCCCAAGGGCGGGAGAAGCAGATACGCAGTATTTT CASRPRAGEADTQYF
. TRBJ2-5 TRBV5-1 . TGCGCCAGCAGCTTGGGGACAGCTGTTTCGAGGGAGACCCAGTACTTC CASSLGTAVSRETQYF
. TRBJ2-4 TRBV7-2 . TGTGCCAGCAGCTTAGGTTTAGGCCCGGGGGACATTCAGTACTTC CASSLGLGPGDIQYF
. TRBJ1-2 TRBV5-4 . TGTGCCAGCAGCTTACCGAGGGGGTCCTCCCTTGGCTACACCTTC CASSLPRGSSLGYTF
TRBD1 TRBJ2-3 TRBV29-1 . TGCAGCGTTAACAGGGGGCCTAACACAGATACGCAGTATTTT CSVNRGPNTDTQYF
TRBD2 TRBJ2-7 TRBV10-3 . TGTGCCATGCAATCGGGACTAGCGGGAGCCTACGAGCAGTACTTC CAMQSGLAGAYEQYF
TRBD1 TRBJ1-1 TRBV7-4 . TGTGCCAGCAGCTATGAAAAACTTACAGGGGACACTGAAGCTTTCTTT CASSYEKLTGDTEAFF
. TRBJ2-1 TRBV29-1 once TGCAGCGTCATACTAGTCAATGAGCAGTTCTTC CSVILVNEQFF
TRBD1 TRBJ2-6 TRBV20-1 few TGCAGCGTCGCCACGGGACAGAGCTCTGGGGCCAACGTCCTGACTTTC CSVATGQSSGANVLTF
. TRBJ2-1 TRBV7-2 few TGTGCCAGCAGCGAACAGCGGGTAGTTGAGCAGTTCTTC CASSEQRVVEQFF
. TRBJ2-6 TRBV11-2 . TGTGCCAGCAGCCCAGGACAGCGGTCGCTCCTTCTGGGGGCCAACGTCCTGACTTTC CASSPGQRSLLLGANVLTF
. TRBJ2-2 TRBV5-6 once TGTGCCAGCAGGGGCGGAGGCAACGCGAACACCGGGGAGCTGTTTTTT CASRGGGNANTGELFF
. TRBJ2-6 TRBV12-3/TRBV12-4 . TGTGCCAGCAGTTTTAGCGCAGGTAGCCGCTCTGGGGCCAACGTCCTGACTTTC CASSFSAGSRSGANVLTF
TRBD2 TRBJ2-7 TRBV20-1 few TGCAGTGCCTCGACTAGCGGGAGAGAGCAGTACTTC CSASTSGREQYF
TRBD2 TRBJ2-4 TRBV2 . TGTGCCTCCCGAACTATAGCGGGAGGACGGCCAGGCATTCAGTACTTC CASRTIAGGRPGIQYF
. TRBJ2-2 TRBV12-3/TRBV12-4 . TGTGCCAGCAGTTTATCAACGGGACTTTATACCACCGGGGAGCTGTTTTTT CASSLSTGLYTTGELFF
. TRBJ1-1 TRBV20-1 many TGCAGTGCCGCGTTGGGGGGTATGGGGAACACTGAAGCTTTCTTT CSAALGGMGNTEAFF
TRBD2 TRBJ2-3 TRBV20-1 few TGCAGTGCACGAGCCCTAGCGGGAGAATTGGGCACAACAGATACGCAGTATTTT CSARALAGELGTTDTQYF
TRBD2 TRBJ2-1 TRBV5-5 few TGTGCCAGCAGAAGCAAGCCGGGGGGGGACTCCTACAATGAGCAGTTCTTC CASRSKPGGDSYNEQFF
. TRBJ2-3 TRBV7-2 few TGTGCCAGCAGCGCCCCGCCGTTCGGGATGTGGGCAGATACGCAGTATTTT CASSAPPFGMWADTQYF
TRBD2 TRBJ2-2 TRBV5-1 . TGCGCCAGCAGCTTCTTCGTACTAGCGGGAGGGCCGGGCACCGGGGAGCTGTTTTTT CASSFFVLAGGPGTGELFF
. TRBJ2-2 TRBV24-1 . TGTGCCACCAGTGACCCGGACAGGAACACCGGGGAGCTGTTTTTT CATSDPDRNTGELFF
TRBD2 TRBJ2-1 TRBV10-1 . TGCGCCAGCAGTTTGGGACTAGCAGCGAAGAATGAGCAGTTCTTC CASSLGLAAKNEQFF
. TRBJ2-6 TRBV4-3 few TGCGCCAGCAGCCCCCAAACAGGGAGTGGGGCCAACGTCCTGACTTTC CASSPQTGSGANVLTF
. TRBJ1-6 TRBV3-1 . TGTGCCAGCAGTCCCCCCCTAGGGGCAGTAAATTCACCCCTCCACTTT CASSPPLGAVNSPLHF
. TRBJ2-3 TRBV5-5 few TGTGCCAGCAGCTTGGGGGATGGTGGTGATCTTACGCAGTATTTT CASSLGDGGDLTQYF
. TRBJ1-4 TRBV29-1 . TGCAGCGTTTTCGGGAGTGGAACTAATGAAAAACTGTTTTTT CSVFGSGTNEKLFF
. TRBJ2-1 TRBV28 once TGTGCTAGCAGTTACTCGGGCAATTACAATGAGCAGTTCTTC CASSYSGNYNEQFF
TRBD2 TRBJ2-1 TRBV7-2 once TGTGCCAGCAGCTTAGTGGCGGGGGAAGGCAATGAGCAGTTCTTC CASSLVAGEGNEQFF
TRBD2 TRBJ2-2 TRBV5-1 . TGCGCCAGCAGATGGTTAGCGGGAGAGTTCGGGGAGCTGTTTTTT CASRWLAGEFGELFF
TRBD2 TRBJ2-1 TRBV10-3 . TGTGCCATCAGCCCCGGGACTAGCGGGAGACCCCCGCCGATCTTC CAISPGTSGRPPPIF
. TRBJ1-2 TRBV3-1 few TGTGCCAGCAGCCAAGATACTCACGGCTATGGCTACACCTTC CASSQDTHGYGYTF
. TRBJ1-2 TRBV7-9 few TGTGCCAGCAGCGGGGGTGGGGGCAACTATGGCTACACCTTC CASSGGGGNYGYTF
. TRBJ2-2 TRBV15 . TGTGCCACCAGCAGAGATCCCACCGGGGAGCTGTTTTTT CATSRDPTGELFF
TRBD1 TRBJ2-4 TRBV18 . TGTGCCAGCTCACCAGACAGGGGAGGACAAAACATTCAGTACTTC CASSPDRGGQNIQYF
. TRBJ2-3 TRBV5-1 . TGCGCCAGCAGCTTGTTTTCCGGAGATACGCAGTATTTT CASSLFSGDTQYF
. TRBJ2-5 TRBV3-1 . TGTGCCAGCAGCCAACCCACGAGAACGGGAGAAGAGACCCAGTACTTC CASSQPTRTGEETQYF
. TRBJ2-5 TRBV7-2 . TGTGCCAGCAGCTTTGTGGCTTCAGAGACCCAGTACTTC CASSFVASETQYF
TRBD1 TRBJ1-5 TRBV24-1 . TGTGCCACCAGTGAACTCACCGGGACAGGGAGCAATCAGCCCCAGCATTTT CATSELTGTGSNQPQHF
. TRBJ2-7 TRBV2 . TGTGCCAGCAGTGAAGCGGGGGGATCGACCTACGAGCAGTACTTC CASSEAGGSTYEQYF
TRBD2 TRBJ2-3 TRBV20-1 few TGCAGTGCTACCCGGACTAGCGGGTTAGATACGCAGTATTTT CSATRTSGLDTQYF
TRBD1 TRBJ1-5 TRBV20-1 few TGCAGTGCTAGGGGGACAGGGGGAACCAATCAGCCCCAGCATTTT CSARGTGGTNQPQHF
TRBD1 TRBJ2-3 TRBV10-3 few TGTGCCATCAAGGGGGCTTTTACCACAGATACGCAGTATTTT CAIKGAFTTDTQYF
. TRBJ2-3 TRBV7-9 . TGTGCCAGCAGCTCAAGAATTCCGGGGACAGATACGCAGTATTTT CASSSRIPGTDTQYF
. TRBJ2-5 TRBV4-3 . TGCGCCAGCAGCCAAGAGGCAGGGAGAGAGACCCAGTACTTC CASSQEAGRETQYF
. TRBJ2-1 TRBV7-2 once TGTGCCAGCAGCCCGGCTCGGGAGAATGAGCAGTTCTTC CASSPARENEQFF
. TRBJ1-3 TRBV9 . TGTGCCAGCAGCGTAGGGGAGAATGGAAACACCATATATTTT CASSVGENGNTIYF
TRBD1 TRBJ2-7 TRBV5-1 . TGCGCCAGCACCATTGGGACAGGGCCTTACGAGCAGTACTTC CASTIGTGPYEQYF
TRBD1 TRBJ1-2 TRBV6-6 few TGTGCCAGCTCCCCTATAGGGACAGGGGATGGCTACACCTTC CASSPIGTGDGYTF
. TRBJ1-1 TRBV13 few TGTGCCAGCAGCTTAGTGGGAGGAAGGACTGAAGCTTTCTTT CASSLVGGRTEAFF
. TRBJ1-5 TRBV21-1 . TGTGCCAGCAGCAGGACAGGGCCGGCATATCTGGGTCACCCCCAGCATTTT CASSRTGPAYLGHPQHF
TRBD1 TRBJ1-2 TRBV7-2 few TGTGCCAGCAGCCTTGACAGGGGAGATGGCTACACCTTC CASSLDRGDGYTF
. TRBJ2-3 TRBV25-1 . TGTGCCCGCAGTGGCGGAATCGCGGGGGATACGCAGTATTTT CARSGGIAGDTQYF
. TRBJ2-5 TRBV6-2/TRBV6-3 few TGTGCCAGCAGCACCGGGGGCGAGACCCAGTACTTC CASSTGGETQYF
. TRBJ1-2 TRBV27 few TGTGCCAGCAGTTTAGGGGGCAGCTCTAACTATGGCTACACCTTC CASSLGGSSNYGYTF